Included here is one T cell receptor beta chain sequence, with context. Its target is not known. Trimming stripped 0 bases from V and 1 base from J, with 5 bases between. The germline gives CDR1 SGHKS, CDR2 YYEKEE (reference sequence). This CDR3 has 13 amino acids. TCRdb's table, derived via immunoSEQ multiplex PCR, lists solely in-frame clones and lacks some. Counted here are 120,000 to 150,000 clones, over 75% occurring once; the ten biggest clones make up around 3.6%. This sample is part of a study of T cell responses to AZD1222 COVID-19 vaccine. Study details: Analyses pooled second doses at about 4 or about 12 weeks. General study points: Baseline serology detected seropositivity in only six or seven AZD1222 recipients. Spike-specific TCRs gained breadth and depth after people received two AZD1222 doses. Donors were chiefly white British, with a greater number of females, and clonal diversity was perhaps underestimated.

The starting material was peripheral blood, obtained on day 0 of AZD1222 vaccination. The J gene is TRBJ2-7, the V gene TRBV5-5; unclear D gene. This clonotype originated in an adult in good health. The CDR3 DNA sequence: TGTGCCAGCAGCTTGGCGGGTTCCTACGAGCAGTACTTC. Translating gives CASSLAGSYEQYF.